One and the same sample provided the 6 T cell receptor beta chains below, sequenced in a study of T cells expressing NK-cell markers. From its re-call of the 5' RACE reads, TCRdb lists each CDR3 protein once, without DNA. Listed are approximately 380,000 distinct CDR3 sequences; under 6.5% falls within the top ten. The specimen sequenced was blood T cells: a sorted CD56 or NKG2C T cell subset, CD4+ or CD8+ T cells, or bulk PBMC T cells (not recorded which). All receptors derive from a man aged 18 to 69 in good health.

The J gene is TRBJ2-1, the V gene TRBV19; TCRdb's assignment of TRBD1 cannot be checked, as there is no DNA. Germline CDR1 LNHDA, CDR2 SQIVND (reference sequence). CDR3 length: 15 residues. CDR3 residues: CASRLARGFEYEQFF.

The rearrangement uses TRBV9 and TRBJ2-3. Germline CDR1 is SGDLS and CDR2 is YYNGEE. The CDR3 spans 15 residues. Here the CDR3 reads CASSVARYSTDTQYF.

The chain uses TRBV25-1 and TRBJ2-5; TCRdb indicates TRBD2, and absent DNA this call remains unverified. In germline, CDR1 is MGHDK, CDR2 SYGVNS. The CDR3 is 11 residues long. The CDR3 is CASGLAETQYF.

The genes are TRBV7-2 and TRBJ1-4; TCRdb proposes TRBD1, but this gene call is untestable without DNA. The germline V gene has CDR1 SGHTA and CDR2 FQGNSA. The CDR3 runs to 15 residues. The CDR3 sequence is CASSLEGGLNEKLFF.

V gene TRBV29-1 combines with J gene TRBJ2-1; the TCRdb call, TRBD2, lacks DNA for checking. CDR1 is SQVTM, CDR2 ANQGSEA, per germline. The CDR3 runs to 18 residues. The CDR3 here is CSVFPQRGGSISYNEQFF.

V gene TRBV5-4 combines with J gene TRBJ2-5; TCRdb's assignment of TRBD2 cannot be checked, as there is no DNA. The CDR3 spans 14 residues. Germline CDR1 is SGHNT and CDR2 is YYREEE (reference sequence). The CDR3 reads CASSLRREQETQYF.